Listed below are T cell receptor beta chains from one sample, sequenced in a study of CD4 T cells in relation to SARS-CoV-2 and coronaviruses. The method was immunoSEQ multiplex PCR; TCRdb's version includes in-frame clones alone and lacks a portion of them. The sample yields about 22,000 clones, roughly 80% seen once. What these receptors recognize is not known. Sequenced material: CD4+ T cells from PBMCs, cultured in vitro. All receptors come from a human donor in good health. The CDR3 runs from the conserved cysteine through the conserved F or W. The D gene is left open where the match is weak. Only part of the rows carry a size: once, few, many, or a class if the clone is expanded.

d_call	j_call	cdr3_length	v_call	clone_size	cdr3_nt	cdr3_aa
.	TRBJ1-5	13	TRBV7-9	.	TGTGCCAGCAGCTTAGCGGAGGATCAGCCCCAGCATTTT	CASSLAEDQPQHF
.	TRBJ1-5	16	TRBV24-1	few	TGTGCCACCAGTGACCCCTTGGGGGGGGAAGGTCAGCCCCAGCATTTT	CATSDPLGGEGQPQHF
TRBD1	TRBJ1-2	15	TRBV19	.	TGTGCCAGTAGTAGTACCGGGACAGGGATCCGTGGCTACACCTTC	CASSSTGTGIRGYTF
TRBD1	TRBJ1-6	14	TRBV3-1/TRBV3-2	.	TGTGCCAGCAGCCGCACAGGGGGTAATTCACCCCTCCACTTT	CASSRTGGNSPLHF
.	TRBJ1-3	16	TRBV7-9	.	TGTGCCAGCAGCCCTCGGGCGGACCCTTCTGGAAACACCATATATTTT	CASSPRADPSGNTIYF
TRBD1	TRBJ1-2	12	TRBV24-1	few	TGTGCCACCAGTGAGGGACAGATGGGCTACACCTTC	CATSEGQMGYTF
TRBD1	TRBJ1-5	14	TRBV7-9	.	TGTGCCAGCAGTCGAGACAGGGGAGATCAGCCCCAGCATTTT	CASSRDRGDQPQHF
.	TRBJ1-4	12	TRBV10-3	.	TGTGCCATCAGTGAGTTACATGAAAAACTGTTTTTT	CAISELHEKLFF
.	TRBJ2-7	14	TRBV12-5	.	TGTGCTAGTGGGGCGGACAGCCCCCTCGGCGAGCAGTACTTC	CASGADSPLGEQYF
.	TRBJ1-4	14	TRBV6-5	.	TGTGCCAGCAGCATTCGACAGCCCAGTGAAAAACTGTTTTTT	CASSIRQPSEKLFF
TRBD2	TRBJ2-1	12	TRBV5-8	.	TGCGGATGGGGGGGTTCCTACAATGAGCAGTTCTTC	CGWGGSYNEQFF
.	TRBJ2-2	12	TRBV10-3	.	TGTGCCATCAGTGCGCTGGCCGGGGAGCTGTTTTTT	CAISALAGELFF
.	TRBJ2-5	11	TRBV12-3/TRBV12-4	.	TGTGCCAGCAGTTTAGGGGAGACCCAGTACTTC	CASSLGETQYF
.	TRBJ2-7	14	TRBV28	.	TGTGCCAGCAGAGATTGGGGAAATACCTACGAGCAGTACTTC	CASRDWGNTYEQYF
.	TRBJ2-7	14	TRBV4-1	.	TGCGCCAGCAGCCAAGATCCAGGGTCCTACGAGCAGTACTTC	CASSQDPGSYEQYF
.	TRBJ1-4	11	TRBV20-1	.	TGCAGTGCTAGAGATCTGGAAAAACTGTTTTTT	CSARDLEKLFF
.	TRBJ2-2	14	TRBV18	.	TGTGCCAGCTCACCAGGGGGAAACACCGGGGAGCTGTTTTTT	CASSPGGNTGELFF
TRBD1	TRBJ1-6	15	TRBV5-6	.	TGTGCCAGCAGCAAAGGGGACAGGGCAAATTCACCCCTCCACTTT	CASSKGDRANSPLHF